The 21 T cell receptor beta chains listed next were all sequenced from one sample in a study of technical replicates of blood from a few donors. This table comes from immunoSEQ multiplex PCR, and its TCRdb copy is limited to in-frame clones, with some not included. The data contain tens of thousands of clones, 95% to 99% of them seen just once; the ten biggest clones take up roughly 0.2%. What was sequenced was T cells isolated from PBMCs. Every receptor here comes from a human donor in good health.

The gene calls are TRBV7-2 and TRBJ1-1, with D possibly TRBD1 on 6 matching bases. This CDR3 has 15 residues. CDR1 is SGHTA and CDR2 is FQGNSA in the germline V gene. V was pared by 0 bases and J by 7 bases, with 15 bases between. The CDR3 spells CASSLAVTGLGEAFF. DNA for the CDR3: TGTGCCAGCAGCTTAGCCGTAACAGGGTTGGGTGAAGCTTTCTTT.

V gene TRBV25-1 combines with J gene TRBJ1-1; the D is unclear. The CDR3 is made up of 13 amino acids. Germline CDR1 MGHDK, CDR2 SYGVNS. Trimming pared 2 bases from V and 6 bases from J, leaving 10 bases between. The CDR3: CASSETELAEAFF. CDR3 bases: TGTGCCAGCAGTGAAACAGAGCTCGCTGAAGCTTTCTTT. The whole variable domain, remainder taken from reference TRBV25-1 and TRBJ1-1, is EADIYQTPRYLVIGTGKKITLECSQTMGHDKMYWYQQDPGMELHLIHYSYGVNSTEKGDLSSESTVSRIRTEHFPLTLESARPSHTSQYLCASSETELAEAFFGQGTRLTVV.

The V and J genes are TRBV11-2 and TRBJ2-7, with no clear D. The length of the CDR3 is 15 residues. V gave up 4 bases and J gave up 2 bases, with 15 bases separating them. Germline CDR1 and CDR2: SGHAT and FQNNGV. CDR3 loop: CASSSHSRRTYEQYF. CDR3 DNA: TGTGCCAGCAGCTCCCATTCTAGGCGTACCTACGAGCAGTACTTC.

The chain combines TRBV7-8 with TRBJ2-2; the match to TRBD1 covers 9 bases. Trimming at V came to 5 bases and at J to 6 bases, leaving 10 bases not matched to a gene. CDR1 and CDR2 (germline): SGHVS, FQNEAQ. The CDR3 is made up of 16 amino acids. DNA of the CDR3: TGTGCCAGCAGCACCCACGGGACAGGGATCTCCGGGGAGCTGTTTTTT. It translates to CASSTHGTGISGELFF.

In its sample, this clone was seen once. This chain joins TRBV5-1 and TRBJ2-7, with 8 positions matching TRBD1. Germline loops: CDR1 SGHRS, CDR2 YFSETQ. The ends lost 4 bases at V and 2 bases at J; junction bases unmatched: 8. The CDR3 contains 15 residues. The CDR3 loop is CASSLRQGQPYEQYF. DNA of the CDR3: TGCGCCAGCAGCCTAAGACAGGGGCAGCCCTACGAGCAGTACTTC.

The chain combines TRBV10-1 with TRBJ2-3; a possible D gene is TRBD2 (6 bases). With 5 bases removed from V and 5 bases from J, the gap between germline ends came to 20 bases. This CDR3 is built from 16 residues. Germline assignment: CDR1 WNHNN and CDR2 SYGVQD (reference sequence). The CDR3: CASSKRDSLRGDTQYF. The CDR3 nucleotides are TGCGCCAGCAGTAAACGGGACTCTCTTCGGGGAGATACGCAGTATTTT.

The chain has TRBV7-2 and TRBJ1-2, with D tentatively TRBD1 (5 bases). This CDR3 contains 13 residues. CDR1 and CDR2 from the germline V gene are SGHTA and FQGNSA. V lost 5 bases, J lost 0 bases, and 7 bases lay in between. CDR3 amino acids: CASSGQANYGYTF. In DNA, the CDR3 is TGTGCCAGCAGCGGACAAGCTAACTATGGCTACACCTTC.

The chain couples TRBV19 to TRBJ2-2, with TRBD2 identical over 12 bases. This CDR3 is built from 14 residues. CDR1 is LNHDA and CDR2 is SQIVND in the germline V gene (reference sequence). V gave up 5 bases and J gave up 8 bases; unmatched junction bases: 3. The CDR3, as DNA: TGTGCCAGTAGTCTAGCGGGAGGGCCTGGGGAGCTGTTTTTT. Its translation is CASSLAGGPGELFF. Filled out from reference TRBV19 and TRBJ2-2, the complete variable domain reads DGGITQSPKYLFRKEGQNVTLSCEQNLNHDAMYWYRQDPGQGLRLIYYSQIVNDFQKGDIAEGYSVSREKKESFPLTVTSAQKNPTAFYLCASSLAGGPGELFFGEGSRLTVL.

V usage is TRBV18 and J usage is TRBJ1-2; D not certain. The V end lost 2 bases, the J end lost 6 bases, and 16 bases lay between the germline ends. Germline values: CDR1 KGHSH, CDR2 LQKENI. The CDR3 runs to 15 residues. The DNA of the CDR3 is TGTGCCAGCTCACCAGATTTAGGAGCATATAATGGCTACACCTTC. Residues: CASSPDLGAYNGYTF.

This chain uses TRBV9 with TRBJ2-3; D call uncertain. Trimming cost V 1 base and J 0 bases, with 9 bases left between them. Germline V gene sequence: CDR1 SGDLS, CDR2 YYNGEE. The CDR3 runs to 15 residues. The DNA of the CDR3 is TGTGCCAGCAGCGTACTACGCTCCAGCACAGATACGCAGTATTTT. Translated: CASSVLRSSTDTQYF.

This clone was found once. The chain employs TRBV27 and TRBJ2-1; TRBD2 matches at 9 bases. The CDR3 spans 15 residues. CDR1 is MNHEY and CDR2 is SMNVEV in the germline V gene (reference sequence). Trimming removed 6 bases from V and 7 bases from J; junction bases left unmatched: 10. The DNA for the CDR3 is TGTGCCAGCAGCGAACTAGCGGGTGTCGGGAATGAGCAGTTCTTC. Its protein product is CASSELAGVGNEQFF.

The V call is TRBV11-2, the J call TRBJ2-7, with 8 bases that match TRBD2. Germline trimming cut 0 bases from V and 4 bases from J; bases unmatched to any gene: 8. The CDR3 is 16 residues long. Germline V gene lookup returns CDR1 SGHAT and CDR2 FQNNGV. CDR3 bases: TGTGCCAGCAGCTTAGATAGCGGGGAGGGCTCGTACGAGCAGTACTTC. Protein sequence: CASSLDSGEGSYEQYF.

V gene TRBV7-3 combines with J gene TRBJ2-3; D is possibly TRBD2 (5 bases). V was clipped by 6 bases and J by 2 bases, with 15 bases between them. This CDR3 has 15 amino acids. Germline assignment: CDR1 SGHTA and CDR2 FQGTGA. The CDR3 DNA is TGTGCCAGCAGTCTTATCGGAGCGGACACAGATACGCAGTATTTT. Translating gives CASSLIGADTDTQYF.

V gene TRBV28 combines with J gene TRBJ2-1, with TRBD2 identical over 12 bases. V was clipped by 6 bases and J by 4 bases; unmatched bases: 10. The CDR3 totals 17 residues. Germline values: CDR1 MDHEN, CDR2 SYDVKM. CDR3 protein: CASRTSGSRGVYNEQFF. In DNA form, the CDR3 reads TGTGCCAGCAGGACTAGCGGGAGTCGGGGGGTGTACAATGAGCAGTTCTTC.

This chain links TRBV27 with TRBJ1-2; the match to TRBD1 covers 7 bases. The CDR3 has 14 residues. The J segment lost 5 bases and the V segment lost 6 bases, leaving 9 bases of the junction unmatched. Germline CDR1 and CDR2: MNHEY and SMNVEV (reference sequence). CDR3 in DNA: TGTGCCAGCAGACTACAAGGGACAGCTTATGGCTACACCTTC. Encoded protein: CASRLQGTAYGYTF.

The chain uses TRBV27 and TRBJ2-3; maybe TRBD2 (6 bases). The germline V gene has CDR1 MNHEY and CDR2 SMNVEV (reference sequence). V gave up 7 bases and J gave up 3 bases, with 8 bases separating them. The CDR3 contains 12 residues. The CDR3 here is CASNGRTDTQYF. CDR3 sequence (DNA): TGTGCCAGCAACGGGAGAACAGATACGCAGTATTTT.

With regard to this clone: One end of the junction does not line up with germline, which may come from a read error. The rearrangement links TRBV6-1 to TRBJ2-7, with a tentative D call TRBD1 (5 bases). Looked up from germline, CDR1 is MNHNS and CDR2 is SASEGT. The CDR3 spans 14 residues. In nucleotides, the CDR3 is TGTGCCAGTAGTGAAGAAAGGGGCTCCTACGAGCAGTACTTC. Amino acids: CASSEERGSYEQYF.

A single count supports this clone. The gene calls are TRBV7-3 and TRBJ2-7; possible D gene TRBD2, 6 bases. The CDR3 runs to 13 residues. Per germline, CDR1 SGHTA and CDR2 FQGTGA. Trimming left V 6 bases short and J 3 bases short, with 12 bases between. CDR3 region: CASSSGGDYEQYF. Written as DNA, the CDR3 is TGTGCCAGCAGTTCGGGCGGGGACTACGAGCAGTACTTC.

This clone was recorded once. This chain connects TRBV7-2 to TRBJ1-1, with a weak D call TRBD1 (6 bases). Trimming removed 2 bases from V and 4 bases from J, with 8 bases in between. Germline-derived CDR1 and CDR2 are SGHTA and FQGNSA. This CDR3 spans 13 amino acids. The CDR3 bases are TGTGCCAGCAGCTTATCAGGGGCCACTGAAGCTTTCTTT. This gives the protein CASSLSGATEAFF. Using reference TRBV7-2 and TRBJ1-1 for the parts outside the CDR3, the full variable domain is GAGVSQSPSNKVTEKGKDVELRCDPISGHTALYWYRQSLGQGLEFLIYFQGNSAPDKSGLPSDRFSAERTGGSVSTLTIQRTQQEDSAVYLCASSLSGATEAFFGQGTRLTVV.

The V call is TRBV9, the J call TRBJ2-2, with 9 bases that match TRBD1. With 3 bases clipped from V and 2 bases from J, the junction kept 8 bases outside the gene matches. Germline V gives CDR1 SGDLS, CDR2 YYNGEE. This CDR3 has 17 residues. The CDR3 sequence is CASSAQGGQGNTGELFF. The CDR3, as DNA: TGTGCCAGCAGCGCTCAGGGGGGACAGGGTAACACCGGGGAGCTGTTTTTT.

The rearrangement links TRBV7-2 to TRBJ2-7; tentative D call: TRBD2 (6 bases). Germline CDR1 and CDR2: SGHTA and FQGNSA. The CDR3 has 14 residues. V was cut by 3 bases and J by 3 bases, with 12 bases left in between. CDR3 sequence reads: CASSLTMRGYEQYF. The CDR3 region has the DNA TGTGCCAGCAGCTTGACGATGCGGGGCTACGAGCAGTACTTC.